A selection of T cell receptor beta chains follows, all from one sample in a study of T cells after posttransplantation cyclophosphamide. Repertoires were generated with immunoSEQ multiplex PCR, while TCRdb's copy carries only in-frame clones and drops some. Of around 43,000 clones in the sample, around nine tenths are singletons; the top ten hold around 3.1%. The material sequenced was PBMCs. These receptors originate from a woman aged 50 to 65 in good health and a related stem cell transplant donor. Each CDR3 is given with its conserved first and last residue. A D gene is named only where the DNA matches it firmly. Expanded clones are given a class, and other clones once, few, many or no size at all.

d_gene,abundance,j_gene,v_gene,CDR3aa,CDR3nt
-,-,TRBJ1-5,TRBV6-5,CASGQSNQPQHF,TGTGCCAGCGGACAAAGCAATCAGCCCCAGCATTTT
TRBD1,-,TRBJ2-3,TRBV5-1,CASSSLGGQITDTQYF,TGCGCCAGCAGCTCCCTTGGGGGACAGATCACAGATACGCAGTATTTT
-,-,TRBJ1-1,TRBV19,CASSKMEGTRHGTEAFF,TGTGCCAGTAGTAAAATGGAGGGGACGAGGCATGGGACTGAAGCTTTCTTT
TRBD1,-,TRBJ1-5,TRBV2,CASNEQGAGNQPQHF,TGTGCCAGCAACGAGCAGGGGGCGGGAAATCAGCCCCAGCATTTT
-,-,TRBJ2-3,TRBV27,CASSLTASVGDTQYF,TGTGCCAGCAGTTTAACAGCCTCAGTTGGAGATACGCAGTATTTT
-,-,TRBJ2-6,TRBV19,CASRTGTSSGANVLTF,TGTGCCAGTCGAACGGGAACCAGCTCTGGGGCCAACGTCCTGACTTTC
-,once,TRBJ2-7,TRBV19,CASSTSGSYEQYF,TGTGCCAGTTCCACCAGCGGGTCCTACGAGCAGTACTTC
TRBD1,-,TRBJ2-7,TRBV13,CASSWATGDLPYEQYF,TGTGCCAGCAGCTGGGCCACAGGGGACCTCCCCTACGAGCAGTACTTC
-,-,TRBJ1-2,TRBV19,CASSMVAALGYTF,TGTGCCAGTAGTATGGTGGCAGCGCTCGGCTACACCTTC
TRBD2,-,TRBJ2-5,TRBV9,CASSPDLAGGGETQYF,TGTGCCAGCAGCCCCGATCTAGCGGGAGGAGGCGAGACCCAGTACTTC
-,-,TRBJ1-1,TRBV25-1,CASSDPGNTEAFF,TGTGCCAGCAGTGATCCGGGGAACACTGAAGCTTTCTTT
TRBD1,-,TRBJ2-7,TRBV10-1,CASSAGTGFREQYF,TGCGCCAGCAGCGCCGGGACAGGGTTCCGCGAGCAGTACTTC
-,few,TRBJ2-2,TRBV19,CASSREIVNTGELFF,TGTGCCAGTAGTCGAGAAATAGTGAACACCGGGGAGCTGTTTTTT
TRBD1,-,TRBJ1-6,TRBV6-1,CASSELPGQHNSPLHF,TGTGCCAGCAGTGAACTACCGGGACAGCATAATTCACCCCTCCACTTT
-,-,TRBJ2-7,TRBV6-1,CASSAGPYSYEQYF,TGTGCCAGCAGTGCGGGTCCATACTCCTACGAGCAGTACTTC
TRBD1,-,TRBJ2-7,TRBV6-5,CASRTGGVEQYF,TGTGCCAGCAGGACAGGGGGGGTCGAGCAGTACTTC
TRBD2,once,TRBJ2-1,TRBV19,CASSRLESGSPDEQFF,TGTGCCAGTAGTAGACTGGAGAGCGGGAGCCCCGATGAGCAGTTCTTC
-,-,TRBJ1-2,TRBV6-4,CASSGFPGPTQEGYTF,TGTGCCAGCAGTGGGTTTCCGGGTCCCACACAGGAAGGCTACACCTTC
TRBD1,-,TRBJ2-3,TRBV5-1,CASSLAGTEDTQYF,TGCGCCAGCAGCCTGGCCGGGACAGAAGATACGCAGTATTTT
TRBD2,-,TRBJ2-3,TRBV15,CATREGRRGGTDTQYF,TGTGCCACGAGGGAGGGACGGAGGGGCGGCACAGATACGCAGTATTTT
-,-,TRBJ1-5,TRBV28,CASSYNAGKEKHQPQHF,TGTGCCAGCAGTTATAATGCAGGGAAGGAAAAGCATCAGCCCCAGCATTTT
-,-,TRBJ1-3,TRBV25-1,CASSGTYSGNTIYF,TGTGCCAGCAGTGGGACTTACTCTGGAAACACCATATATTTT
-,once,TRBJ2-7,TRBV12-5,CASGLIEAASSYEQYF,TGTGCTAGTGGTTTGATCGAGGCGGCGTCCTCCTACGAGCAGTACTTC
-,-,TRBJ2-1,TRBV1,CTSSRVSGANPRNEQFF,TGCACCAGCAGCCGGGTTAGCGGGGCCAACCCCCGCAATGAGCAGTTCTTC
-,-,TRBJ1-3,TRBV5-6,CASSPMGGAAGNTIYF,TGTGCCAGCAGCCCAATGGGGGGGGCAGCTGGAAACACCATATATTTT
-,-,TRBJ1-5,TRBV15,CATSRWGSQPQHF,TGTGCCACCAGCAGATGGGGCAGTCAGCCCCAGCATTTT
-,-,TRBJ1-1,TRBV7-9,CASSLVRGNTEAFF,TGTGCCAGCAGCTTAGTTAGGGGGAACACTGAAGCTTTCTTT
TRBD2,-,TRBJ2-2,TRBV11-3,CASSPEGLAGFGELFF,TGTGCCAGCAGCCCGGAGGGACTAGCGGGGTTCGGGGAGCTGTTTTTT
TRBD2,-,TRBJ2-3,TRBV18,CASSLLGSGGADTRYF,TGTGCCAGCTCCTTATTAGGGAGCGGGGGCGCAGATACGCGGTATTTT
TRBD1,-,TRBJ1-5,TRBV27,CASSLQQGARQPQHF,TGTGCCAGCAGTTTACAACAGGGGGCGCGGCAGCCCCAGCATTTT
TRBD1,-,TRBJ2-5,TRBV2,CASSGGQGMPQYF,TGTGCCAGCAGTGGGGGACAGGGTATGCCCCAGTACTTC
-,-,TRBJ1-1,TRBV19,CASSQPRGGNTEAFF,TGTGCCAGTAGCCAACCCAGGGGCGGGAACACTGAAGCTTTCTTT
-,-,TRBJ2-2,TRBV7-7,CASSLYGGAGELFF,TGTGCCAGCAGCTTATACGGGGGAGCCGGGGAGCTGTTTTTT
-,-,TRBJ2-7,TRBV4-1,CASSQGRTDLRKYEQYF,TGCGCCAGCAGCCAAGGTAGAACAGACCTTCGAAAATATGAGCAGTACTTC
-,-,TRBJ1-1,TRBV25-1,CASSERGDMNTEAFF,TGTGCCAGCAGTGAACGGGGGGACATGAACACTGAAGCTTTCTTT
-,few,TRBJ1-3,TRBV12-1,CASSGRGTVYF,TGTGCCAGCAGCGGGCGGGGTACCGTATATTTT
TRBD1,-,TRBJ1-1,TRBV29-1,CSVEGQGNTEAFF,TGCAGCGTTGAGGGACAGGGGAACACTGAAGCTTTCTTT
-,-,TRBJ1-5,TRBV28,CASETTDYSNQPQHF,TGTGCCAGCGAGACGACAGATTATAGCAATCAGCCCCAGCATTTT
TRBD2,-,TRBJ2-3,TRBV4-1,CASSQALAGGVDTQYF,TGCGCCAGCAGCCAAGCGCTAGCGGGAGGCGTAGATACGCAGTATTTT
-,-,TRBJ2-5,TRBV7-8,CASSLGGVQDPGQYF,TGTGCCAGCAGCTTAGGGGGAGTTCAAGATCCTGGCCAGTACTTC
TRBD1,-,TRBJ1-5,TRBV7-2,CASSLVAQGHQPQHF,TGTGCCAGCAGCTTAGTGGCACAGGGGCATCAGCCCCAGCATTTT
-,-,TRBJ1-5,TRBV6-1,CAILLRGDLNQPQHF,TGTGCCATCCTATTGCGGGGGGACCTGAATCAGCCCCAGCATTTT